One and the same sample provided the 30 T cell receptor beta chains below, sequenced in a study of T cell responses to AZD1222 COVID-19 vaccine. Assay: immunoSEQ multiplex PCR; the TCRdb copy retains only in-frame clones and omits some. The sample lists approximately 180,000 clones, 85% to 90% seen once, with 26% in the top ten. The material was peripheral blood, obtained 28 days after the second AZD1222 dose. These TCRs come from an adult who received the AZD1222 COVID-19 vaccine.

The genes are TRBV9 and TRBJ1-1, with 10 bases lining up with TRBD1. V gave up 4 bases and J gave up 4 bases; unmatched junction bases: 7. Per the germline V gene, CDR1 is SGDLS and CDR2 is YYNGEE. The CDR3 runs 15 residues. In DNA, the CDR3 is TGTGCCAGCAGCCCCCGGACAGGGGGGGCCACTGAAGCTTTCTTT. As protein: CASSPRTGGATEAFF. The full variable domain, in which reference TRBV9 and TRBJ1-1 provide the parts outside the CDR3, is DSGVTQTPKHLITATGQRVTLRCSPRSGDLSVYWYQQSLDQGLQFLIQYYNGEERAKGNILERFSAQQFPDLHSELNLSSLELGDSALYFCASSPRTGGATEAFFGQGTRLTVV.

The genes are TRBV7-6 and TRBJ1-3; 9 bases fit TRBD1. J was trimmed by 3 bases and V by 4 bases; bases with no gene match: 4. There are 15 residues in the CDR3. Looked up from germline, CDR1 is SGHVS and CDR2 is FNYEAQ. CDR3 loop: CASSWRQGVGNTIYF. CDR3 DNA sequence: TGTGCCAGCAGCTGGCGACAGGGGGTTGGAAACACCATATATTTT.

The chain joins TRBV7-3 to TRBJ2-2; 9 nucleotides agree with TRBD1. Germline trimming cut 4 bases from V and 1 base from J; bases unmatched to any gene: 7. Germline V gives CDR1 SGHTA, CDR2 FQGTGA. The CDR3 contains 17 residues. The CDR3 region has the DNA TGTGCCAGCAGCTCTCCACCGGGACAGGGGAACACCGGGGAGCTGTTTTTT. Protein: CASSSPPGQGNTGELFF.

V gene TRBV29-1 combines with J gene TRBJ2-1; 9 nucleotides line up with TRBD1. The V segment lost 6 bases and the J segment 1 base; nucleotides outside the gene matches: 7. The CDR3 is 15 amino acids. Germline V gives CDR1 SQVTM, CDR2 ANQGSEA. Here the CDR3 DNA reads TGCAGCGTCCATAAGACAGGGGGATCCTACAATGAGCAGTTCTTC. Its translation is CSVHKTGGSYNEQFF.

V usage is TRBV30 and J usage is TRBJ1-2; D is undetermined. CDR3 length: 14 amino acids. Trimming cost V 4 bases and J 0 bases, with 12 bases left between them. The germline V gene encodes CDR1 GTSNPN and CDR2 SVGIG (reference sequence). The DNA for the CDR3 is TGTGCCTGGAAAATATCCGGGACTAACTATGGCTACACCTTC. Protein: CAWKISGTNYGYTF.

The chain joins TRBV5-1 to TRBJ2-2; D gene uncertain. The V end was cut by 4 bases, the J end by 3 bases, with 7 bases between. Germline CDR1 is SGHRS and CDR2 is YFSETQ. The CDR3 extends over 13 amino acids. The CDR3 is CASSPSDTGELFF. CDR3 in DNA: TGCGCCAGCAGCCCCAGCGACACCGGGGAGCTGTTTTTT.

This clone was detected only once. The V gene is TRBV19, the J gene TRBJ1-4, with D possibly being TRBD1 (5 bases). CDR3 length equals 14 residues. V was cut by 3 bases and J by 4 bases, with 9 bases left in between. Germline CDR1 LNHDA, CDR2 SQIVND (reference sequence). CDR3 amino acids: CASSIGGLNEKLFF. In DNA, the CDR3 is TGTGCCAGTAGTATCGGGGGACTTAATGAAAAACTGTTTTTT.

Concerning this clone: Relative to the germline gene, one junction end is altered; a read error may explain this. Other DNA sequences in this specimen translate into the identical CDR3. This chain links TRBV19 with TRBJ1-5; D is unclear. Germline V gene sequence: CDR1 LNHDA, CDR2 SQIVND (reference sequence). The CDR3 totals 15 residues. CDR3 sequence (DNA): TGTGCTAGTAGTATACCCGGGAGGGACAATCAGCCCCAGCATTTT. Translation: CASSIPGRDNQPQHF.

The chain links TRBV5-4 to TRBJ2-1; possible D gene TRBD1, 5 bases. CDR1 and CDR2 from the germline V gene are SGHNT and YYREEE (reference sequence). The length of the CDR3 is 15 residues. V was shortened by 0 bases and J by 3 bases, with 10 bases between the two germline ends. The CDR3 region has the DNA TGTGCCAGCAGCTTGGATCAGGGTAACTACAATGAGCAGTTCTTC. As protein: CASSLDQGNYNEQFF.

The CDR3 bases are TGTGCCAGCAGTGTCCTCTCCCGGACTAGCGGGAGATACGAGCAGTACTTC. Amino acid sequence: CASSVLSRTSGRYEQYF. This rearrangement joins TRBV6-1 to TRBJ2-7; TRBD2 aligns across 13 bases. Germline values: CDR1 MNHNS, CDR2 SASEGT. With V trimmed by 4 bases and J by 4 bases, 10 bases remained unmatched. The CDR3 totals 17 residues.

The chain is built from TRBV4-1 and TRBJ2-7; tentatively, D is TRBD1 (6 bases). Trimming removed 1 base at V and 0 bases at J, with 10 bases between. CDR1 is MGHRA, CDR2 YSYEKL, per germline. There are 15 residues in the CDR3. The CDR3 region has the DNA TGCGCCAGCAGCCAAGGACAGGCCCTCTCCTACGAGCAGTACTTC. This translates into CASSQGQALSYEQYF.

This clone was detected a few times. The chain joins TRBV7-2 to TRBJ1-1; perhaps TRBD1 as D (5 bases). Germline V gives CDR1 SGHTA, CDR2 FQGNSA. V was shortened by 2 bases and J by 3 bases, with 19 bases between the two germline ends. The CDR3 sequence is 17 residues long. CDR3 protein: CASSLRRDAGGDTEAFF. CDR3 bases: TGTGCCAGCAGCTTACGTCGGGACGCCGGAGGGGACACTGAAGCTTTCTTT.

The genes are TRBV7-9 and TRBJ2-1; 10 bases match TRBD2. The trim removed 1 base at V and 3 bases at J, leaving 3 bases unmatched. CDR3 length equals 16 residues. CDR1 is SEHNR and CDR2 is FQNEAQ in the germline V gene (reference sequence). The CDR3 loop is CASSLEAGGFYNEQFF. In DNA form, the CDR3 reads TGTGCCAGCAGCTTAGAAGCGGGAGGGTTCTACAATGAGCAGTTCTTC.

The rearrangement links TRBV5-8 to TRBJ2-2; D is possibly TRBD1 or TRBD2 (6 bases each). Germline lookup yields CDR1 SGHTS and CDR2 YDEGEE. The CDR3 totals 19 residues. Trimming removed 1 base at V and 3 bases at J, with 22 bases between. CDR3 amino acids: CASSLYRGRGYLDTGELFF. Written as DNA, the CDR3 is TGTGCCAGCAGCTTGTATCGGGGGCGCGGGTATCTGGACACCGGGGAGCTGTTTTTT.

The V call is TRBV9, the J call TRBJ2-7; a possible D gene is TRBD2 (6 bases). Trimming pared 0 bases from V and 7 bases from J, leaving 20 bases between. The germline V gene encodes CDR1 SGDLS and CDR2 YYNGEE. CDR3 length: 16 amino acids. In nucleotides, the CDR3 is TGTGCCAGCAGCGTAGTGACGGGAGCGGGCCCGGGTGAGCAGTACTTC. Its translation: CASSVVTGAGPGEQYF.

V and J are TRBV5-1 and TRBJ2-7, with TRBD2 as a possible D gene (6 bases). V lost 0 bases, J lost 0 bases, and 10 bases lay in between. This CDR3 is built from 15 residues. Per the germline V gene, CDR1 is SGHRS and CDR2 is YFSETQ. CDR3 bases: TGCGCCAGCAGCTTGGCGAACGGGGGCTCCTACGAGCAGTACTTC. Translated, it gives CASSLANGGSYEQYF.

This rearrangement joins TRBV10-2 to TRBJ1-1, with 9 bases aligning to TRBD1. This CDR3 contains 13 residues. Trimming removed 5 bases from V and 3 bases from J; junction bases left unmatched: 1. Per the germline V gene, CDR1 is WSHSY and CDR2 is SAAADI. CDR3 DNA sequence: TGCGCCAGCAGTAGGACAGGGGACACTGAAGCTTTCTTT. It encodes CASSRTGDTEAFF.

CDR3 nucleotide sequence: TGTGCCAGCACGGACAGGGAAAATACGCAGTATTTT. This gives the protein CASTDRENTQYF. The chain carries TRBV28 and TRBJ2-3; TRBD1 matches 8 bases. J gave up 7 bases and V 7 bases, and 4 bases lay outside the gene matches. Germline lookup yields CDR1 MDHEN and CDR2 SYDVKM. This CDR3 region has 12 residues.

This chain uses TRBV15 with TRBJ2-5, with 7 bases identical to TRBD1. Trimming took 0 bases from V and 4 from J; bases not matched to a gene: 5. The CDR3 runs to 15 residues. Germline-derived CDR1 and CDR2 are LNHNV and YYDKDF (reference sequence). The CDR3 region has the DNA TGTGCCACCAGCAGAGACAGGGGGTATGGAGAGACCCAGTACTTC. Translation gives CATSRDRGYGETQYF.

The rearrangement uses TRBV28 and TRBJ1-6, with D unclear. The CDR3 length is 14 residues. V lost 2 bases and J lost 7, with 9 bases in between. Germline V gene lookup returns CDR1 MDHEN and CDR2 SYDVKM. The CDR3 DNA is TGTGCCAGCAGTTTAGTTATGGAGAATTCACCCCTCCACTTT. Translated: CASSLVMENSPLHF.

There are a few counts of this clone. This chain uses TRBV5-1 with TRBJ2-2; 12 positions match TRBD2. Germline V gives CDR1 SGHRS, CDR2 YFSETQ. With V trimmed by 4 bases and J by 0 bases, 7 bases remained unmatched. The CDR3 totals 18 residues. The CDR3 protein is CASSQTRTSGTNTGELFF. In DNA, the CDR3 is TGCGCCAGCAGCCAAACTCGGACTAGCGGGACGAACACCGGGGAGCTGTTTTTT.

The V gene is TRBV9, the J gene TRBJ1-5; D is ambiguous. Trimming shortened V by 2 bases and J by 4 bases, and 7 bases separated the two germline ends. The CDR3 sequence is 13 residues long. Germline V gene sequence: CDR1 SGDLS, CDR2 YYNGEE. Here the CDR3 DNA reads TGTGCCAGCAGCGTGGTCGATAATCAGCCCCAGCATTTT. This encodes CASSVVDNQPQHF.

The chain employs TRBV30 and TRBJ2-7; either TRBD1 or TRBD2 may supply D (6 bases each). Germline V lookup: CDR1 GTSNPN, CDR2 SVGIG (reference sequence). The CDR3 spans 13 residues. Deletions cut 1 base from V and 5 bases from J, with 12 bases between. The CDR3 coding sequence is TGTGCCTGGAGTGGGTGGAGGGGGGACGAGCAGTACTTC. Its protein product is CAWSGWRGDEQYF.

The gene calls are TRBV9 and TRBJ1-1; D might be TRBD1 (6 bases). This CDR3 comprises 16 residues. Germline values: CDR1 SGDLS, CDR2 YYNGEE. The V and J ends lost 0 bases and 1 base respectively, with 13 bases between them. In nucleotides, the CDR3 is TGTGCCAGCAGCGTAGCTCCGACAGGACCGAACACTGAAGCTTTCTTT. Its protein is CASSVAPTGPNTEAFF.

Concerning this clone itself: The identical CDR3 is also encoded by other nucleotide sequences in the sample. The V gene is TRBV27, the J gene TRBJ1-1; unclear D gene. The CDR3 extends over 13 amino acids. Trimming cost V 3 bases and J 1 base, with 6 bases left between them. CDR1 MNHEY and CDR2 SMNVEV come from the germline V gene (reference sequence). The CDR3 sequence is CASSLRENTEAFF. CDR3 DNA: TGTGCCAGCAGTTTGAGAGAGAACACTGAAGCTTTCTTT.

The table lists this clone with a count of one. The chain recombines TRBV7-9 with TRBJ1-5; 10 bases match TRBD1. Germline CDR1 reads SEHNR; CDR2 reads FQNEAQ (reference sequence). The ends lost 5 bases at V and 2 bases at J; junction bases unmatched: 6. The CDR3 length is 16 residues. In nucleotides, the CDR3 is TGTGCCAGCAGCCCAGGACAGGGGGTGGGCAATCAGCCCCAGCATTTT. It translates to CASSPGQGVGNQPQHF.

The chain carries TRBV6-2 or TRBV6-3 and TRBJ2-7; D is possibly TRBD2 (5 bases). Deletions cut 6 bases from V and 1 base from J, with 13 bases between. The CDR3 runs 14 residues. The germline V gene has CDR1 MNHEY and CDR2 SVGEGT. The CDR3 coding sequence is TGTGCCAGCAGCGAGAGGGCCGAATCCTACGAGCAGTACTTC. This codes for CASSERAESYEQYF.

V is TRBV4-1 and J is TRBJ1-3, with D perhaps TRBD1 (5 bases). Germline V gives CDR1 MGHRA, CDR2 YSYEKL. The ends were cut back, 5 bases at V and 2 bases at J, with 19 bases in the middle. CDR3 size: 17 residues. This CDR3 is CASSDLQKGRAGNTIYF. In DNA, the CDR3 is TGCGCCAGCAGCGATTTGCAAAAGGGGCGGGCTGGAAACACCATATATTTT.

V and J are TRBV5-1 and TRBJ2-7, with 12 bases identical to TRBD2. J gave up 6 bases and V 0 bases, and 7 bases lay outside the gene matches. The CDR3 sequence is 16 residues long. Germline CDR1 SGHRS, CDR2 YFSETQ. CDR3 coding DNA: TGCGCCAGCAGCTTGGCCGCGGGACTAGCGGGCGGCGAGCAGTACTTC. It translates to CASSLAAGLAGGEQYF.

The chain recombines TRBV10-3 with TRBJ2-2, with D maybe TRBD2 (5 bases). V lost 5 bases, J lost 1 base, and 14 bases lay in between. This CDR3 is 16 amino acids long. The germline V gene has CDR1 ENHRY and CDR2 SYGVKD. CDR3: CAISQQRAMNTGELFF. The CDR3 DNA is TGTGCCATCAGTCAACAGAGGGCAATGAACACCGGGGAGCTGTTTTTT.